These 3 T cell receptor beta chains were sequenced from one sample in a study of molecular identifiers for immune sequencing clone quantification. A single record per CDR3 protein comes from TCRdb applying MiXCR to the PCR reads. Seen here are hundreds of thousands of distinct CDR3 sequences, around 25% observed once, and the top ten hold about 0.8%. The specimen was naive CD8+ T cells from blood, with Jurkat cell RNA spiked in. Sample subset: FACS-sorted CD8+CD4-CCR7+CD45RA+ naive T cells. The receptor set was obtained from a human donor in good health. Some libraries in this study had Jurkat cell RNA spiked in.

Notes on this clonotype: A read error may be the cause here, since a much bigger clone is one base away. V usage is TRBV5-1 and J usage is TRBJ2-5; D call uncertain. V shed 4 bases and J shed 4 bases, with 17 bases lying between them. This CDR3 is 15 amino acids long. Germline assignment: CDR1 SGHRS and CDR2 YFSETQ. The DNA for the CDR3 is TGCGCCAGCAGCAGCATTAGCCCATCCCGAGAGACCCAGTACTTC. Protein sequence: CASSSISPSRETQYF.

For the CDR3, the DNA is TGTGCCAGCAGTTTGTCAGAGCGCGATTACGAGCAGTACTTC. Protein product: CASSLSERDYEQYF. The chain is built from TRBV12-3 or TRBV12-4 and TRBJ2-7; unclear D gene. V was pared by 3 bases and J by 4 bases, with 13 bases between. This CDR3 is 14 amino acids long.

This clonotype was observed many times. The chain couples TRBV12-3 or TRBV12-4 to TRBJ2-3; D remains ambiguous. The ends were cut back, 4 bases at V and 1 base at J, with 6 bases in the middle. The CDR3 covers 13 residues. The CDR3 here is CASSYYRTDTQYF. The CDR3 coding sequence is TGTGCCAGCAGTTACTACCGCACAGATACGCAGTATTTT.